These 21 T cell receptor beta chains came from one sample sequenced in a study of T cell repertoires in cytomegalovirus infection. The antigens of these receptors remain unknown. From the reads, TCRdb called clonotypes with MiXCR, one entry per CDR3 protein. The sample lists 680,000 or so distinct CDR3 sequences, about 30% occurring once. Here the sequenced sample was cultured PBMCs, taken from culture after CMV antigen stimulation. These receptor sequences come from a human donor in good health (CMV status not recorded). Some clones in this sample may be carry-over from other donors' samples.

The CDR3 sequence is CASSLEETGDTGELFF. CDR3 coding DNA: TGCGCCAGCAGCTTGGAGGAGACAGGGGACACCGGGGAGCTGTTTTTT. The rearrangement links TRBV5-1 to TRBJ2-2; 8 positions match TRBD1. The CDR3 consists of 16 residues. The V segment lost 0 bases and the J segment 3 bases; nucleotides outside the gene matches: 4. Germline-derived CDR1 and CDR2 are SGHRS and YFSETQ.

The rearrangement links TRBV2 to TRBJ2-7; no clear D gene. CDR1 SNHLY and CDR2 FYNNEI come from the germline V gene. There are 15 residues in the CDR3. The V and J ends lost 4 bases and 2 bases respectively, with 15 bases between them. CDR3: CASSAERGITYEQYF. DNA of the CDR3: TGTGCCAGCAGTGCGGAGAGAGGAATTACCTACGAGCAGTACTTC.

The table lists this clonotype with a few counts. The CDR3 loop reads CASTARGNSPLHF. In DNA form, the CDR3 reads TGTGCCAGTACCGCCAGGGGAAATTCACCCCTCCACTTT. This rearrangement joins TRBV19 to TRBJ1-6; possibly TRBD1 for D (6 bases). Looked up from germline, CDR1 is LNHDA and CDR2 is SQIVND (reference sequence). This CDR3 is 13 amino acids long. V was trimmed by 7 bases and J by 7 bases, leaving 11 bases between them. Variable domain in full (rest from reference TRBV19 and TRBJ1-6): DGGITQSPKYLFRKEGQNVTLSCEQNLNHDAMYWYRQDPGQGLRLIYYSQIVNDFQKGDIAEGYSVSREKKESFPLTVTSAQKNPTAFYLCASTARGNSPLHFGNGTRLTVT.

The V call is TRBV19, the J call TRBJ1-1; no reliable D call. This CDR3 has 14 amino acids. Germline assignment: CDR1 LNHDA and CDR2 SQIVND (reference sequence). Trimming removed 1 base from V and 4 bases from J, with 10 bases in between. The CDR3 sequence: CASSIVSPPTEAFF. In DNA form, the CDR3 reads TGTGCCAGTAGTATAGTAAGCCCACCCACTGAAGCTTTCTTT.

The chain links TRBV4-2 to TRBJ1-5; D ambiguous. The germline gives CDR1 LGHNA, CDR2 YNFKEQ. V was pared by 0 bases and J by 2 bases, with 8 bases between. CDR3 length: 15 amino acids. This CDR3 is CASSQELLRNQPQHF. The CDR3 DNA follows: TGTGCCAGCAGCCAAGAACTCCTCCGCAATCAGCCCCAGCATTTT.

V is TRBV7-2 and J is TRBJ1-2; 9 bases match TRBD1. There are 13 residues in the CDR3. Trimming cost V 6 bases and J 9 bases; bases outside gene matches: 8. From germline, CDR1 is SGHTA and CDR2 FQGNSA. CDR3 in amino acids: CASRGGQGGSYTF. The CDR3 DNA sequence: TGTGCCAGCAGGGGGGGACAGGGAGGGAGCTACACCTTC.

This chain uses TRBV7-8 with TRBJ2-1; D may match TRBD1 or TRBD2 (5 bases each). CDR3 length: 17 residues. The V and J ends lost 4 bases and 5 bases respectively, with 21 bases between them. Germline V gives CDR1 SGHVS, CDR2 FQNEAQ. CDR3 protein: CASSSQRGGTLHNEQFF. For the CDR3, the DNA is TGTGCCAGCAGCTCCCAGAGGGGCGGAACTCTACACAATGAGCAGTTCTTC.

The CDR3 sequence is CASHSTGELFF. The CDR3 DNA reads TGTGCCAGCCACAGCACCGGGGAGCTGTTTTTT. The rearrangement links TRBV5-4 to TRBJ2-2; D gene unclear. V was pared by 7 bases and J by 4 bases, with 5 bases between. This CDR3 contains 11 residues. In germline, CDR1 is SGHNT, CDR2 YYREEE (reference sequence).

This clonotype was picked up many times. The gene calls are TRBV6-1 and TRBJ2-4; 7 positions match TRBD1. J was trimmed by 0 bases and V by 10 bases; bases with no gene match: 9. This CDR3 is built from 15 residues. Germline V gene lookup returns CDR1 MNHNS and CDR2 SASEGT. CDR3 in DNA: TGTGCCACCCACACAGGGGCTCTAGCCAAAAACATTCAGTACTTC. This translates into CATHTGALAKNIQYF.

The rearrangement joins TRBV6-8 to TRBJ1-1; no clear D gene. Germline V gene data show CDR1 as MNHGY and CDR2 as SAAAGT. This CDR3 contains 15 residues. Trimming left V 0 bases short and J 0 bases short, with 8 bases between. Here the CDR3 reads CASSYSIQLNTEAFF. Here the CDR3 DNA reads TGTGCCAGCAGTTACTCGATACAGCTGAACACTGAAGCTTTCTTT.

The table lists this clonotype with a few counts. The germline gene is not matched at one end of the junction; a read error may be the cause. The J gene is TRBJ2-7, the V gene TRBV7-6; the D is unclear. Per germline, CDR1 SGHVS and CDR2 FNYEAQ. The CDR3 length is 13 residues. CDR3 bases: TGTGCCAGCAGCTTAGCCTTGGCGGCCCCTTCAGCTTTC. It translates to CASSLALAAPSAF.

This clonotype has a handful of counts. CDR3 region: CASSLRPGAMDEQFF. DNA of the CDR3: TGTGCCAGCAGCTTGAGACCGGGAGCGATGGATGAGCAGTTCTTC. V gene TRBV5-4 combines with J gene TRBJ2-1; the D gene is possibly TRBD2 (6 bases). The CDR3 consists of 15 residues. The germline V gene encodes CDR1 SGHNT and CDR2 YYREEE (reference sequence). V shed 1 base and J shed 8 bases, with 16 bases lying between them.

The V and J genes are TRBV27 and TRBJ1-6, with D tentatively TRBD1 (5 bases). The CDR3 sequence is 12 residues long. Between the trimmed V and J ends, which lost 2 bases and 14 bases, there was a span of 10 bases. Germline-derived CDR1 and CDR2 are MNHEY and SMNVEV (reference sequence). In nucleotides, the CDR3 is TGTGCCAGCAGTTTACGGGGGAGGTCCCTCCACTTT. This codes for CASSLRGRSLHF.

The chain combines TRBV6-2 or TRBV6-3 with TRBJ2-7; 7 bases match TRBD2. The CDR3 covers 13 residues. The ends lost 5 bases at V and 2 bases at J; junction bases unmatched: 3. Per the germline V gene, CDR1 is MNHEY and CDR2 is SVGEGT. CDR3 residues: CASSGTIPYEQYF. CDR3 bases: TGTGCCAGCAGTGGGACTATCCCCTACGAGCAGTACTTC.

This clonotype was recorded many times. V is TRBV7-9 and J is TRBJ1-2; 8 bases agree with TRBD1. After removal of 3 bases from V and 7 bases from J, the junction contained 13 bases not matched to a gene. This CDR3 is built from 16 residues. Germline V lookup: CDR1 SEHNR, CDR2 FQNEAQ (reference sequence). CDR3 in DNA: TGTGCCAGCAGCTTCCGACAGGGGCTGATCCTAGGTGGCTACACCTTC. Translated, it gives CASSFRQGLILGGYTF.

This clonotype was picked up a small number of times. This chain joins TRBV12-3 or TRBV12-4 and TRBJ2-3, with 12 bases fitting TRBD2. The trim removed 10 bases at V and 4 bases at J, leaving 3 bases unmatched. The CDR3 sequence is 13 residues long. DNA of the CDR3: TGTGCCACGCTAGCGGGAGGGGCAGATACGCAGTATTTT. It is translated as CATLAGGADTQYF.

This clonotype showed up just a few times. The V call is TRBV5-1, the J call TRBJ2-6; the D gene is possibly TRBD2 (5 bases). The germline V gene has CDR1 SGHRS and CDR2 YFSETQ. The CDR3 sequence is 15 residues long. Trimming removed 7 bases at V and 7 bases at J, with 18 bases between. CDR3 sequence reads: CASGQFGSGANVLTF. DNA of the CDR3: TGCGCCAGCGGTCAGTTCGGCAGCGGAGCCAACGTCCTGACTTTC.

This clonotype was detected only once. A junction boundary mismatches the germline segment, possibly from a read error. The chain employs TRBV12-3 or TRBV12-4 and TRBJ2-7; D call uncertain. CDR3 size: 13 residues. The CDR3: CAISFGFVGEQYF. CDR3 DNA: TGTGCCATCAGTTTTGGTTTTGTAGGTGAGCAGTACTTC.

This clonotype turned up a few times. The genes are TRBV7-6 and TRBJ2-3; 7 bases map to TRBD2. The junction had 10 bases not matched to a gene; V was cut back by 5 bases and J by 2 bases. Germline V gene lookup returns CDR1 SGHVS and CDR2 FNYEAQ. The CDR3 is 16 residues long. CDR3 bases: TGTGCCAGCAGCCTCGCCCCGGGGGGAAACACAGATACGCAGTATTTT. Translated, it gives CASSLAPGGNTDTQYF.

The genes are TRBV7-8 and TRBJ2-5; 7 nucleotides match TRBD1. Germline-derived CDR1 and CDR2 are SGHVS and FQNEAQ. Trimming cost V 4 bases and J 4 bases; bases outside gene matches: 9. There are 15 residues in the CDR3. In DNA, the CDR3 is TGTGCCAGCAGCTCCCGGACAGGCGCCGTAGAGACCCAGTACTTC. This gives the protein CASSSRTGAVETQYF.

This clonotype was counted ten times or more. The chain links TRBV7-2 to TRBJ2-5; 10 bases agree with TRBD2. CDR3 size: 16 residues. Per germline, CDR1 SGHTA and CDR2 FQGNSA. After removal of 1 base from V and 1 base from J, the junction contained 3 bases not matched to a gene. The CDR3 is CASSLVASGGQETQYF. In DNA, the CDR3 is TGTGCCAGCAGCTTAGTGGCTAGCGGGGGCCAAGAGACCCAGTACTTC.